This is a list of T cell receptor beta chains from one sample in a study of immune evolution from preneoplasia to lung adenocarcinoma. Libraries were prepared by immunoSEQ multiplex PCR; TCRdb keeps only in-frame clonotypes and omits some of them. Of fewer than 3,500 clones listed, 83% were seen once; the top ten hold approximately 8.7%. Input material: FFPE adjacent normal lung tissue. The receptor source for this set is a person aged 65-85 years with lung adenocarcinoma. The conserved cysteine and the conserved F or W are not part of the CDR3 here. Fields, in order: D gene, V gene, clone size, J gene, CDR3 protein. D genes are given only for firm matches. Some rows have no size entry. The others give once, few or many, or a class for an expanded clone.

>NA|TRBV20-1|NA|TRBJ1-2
SAMESGGYT
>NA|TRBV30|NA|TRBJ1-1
AWSVSGMGTPEAF
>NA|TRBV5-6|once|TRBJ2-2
ASSLEETSGIGELF
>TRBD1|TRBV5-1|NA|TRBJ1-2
ASSSQGYGYT
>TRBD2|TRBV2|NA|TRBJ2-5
ASMAGVTEGETQY
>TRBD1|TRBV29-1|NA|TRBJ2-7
SVIRQGAWYEQY
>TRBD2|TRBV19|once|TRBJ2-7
ASSTTSGKREQY
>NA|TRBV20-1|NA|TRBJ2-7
SARAGREQY
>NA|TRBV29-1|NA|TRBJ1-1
SVQGGTEAF
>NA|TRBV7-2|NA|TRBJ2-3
ASSLDGRYTDTQY
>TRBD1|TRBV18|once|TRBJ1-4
ASSPLGQGSEKLF
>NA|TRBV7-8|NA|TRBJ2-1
ASSHPNEQF
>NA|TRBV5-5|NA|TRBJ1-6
ASSFDIGSYNSPLH
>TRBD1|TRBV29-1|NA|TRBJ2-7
SVAGTGVSYEQY
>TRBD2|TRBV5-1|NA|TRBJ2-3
ASSPRPLAGGQHTGADTQY
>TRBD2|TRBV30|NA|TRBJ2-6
AKGLAGDGANVLT
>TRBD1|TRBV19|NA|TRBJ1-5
ASSFWTGINQPQH
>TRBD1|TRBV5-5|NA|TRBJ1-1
ASSEQGAGTEAF
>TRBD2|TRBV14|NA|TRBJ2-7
ASSQELAGGPSPYDYEQY
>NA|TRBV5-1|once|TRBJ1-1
ASSPGGGAWLEAF
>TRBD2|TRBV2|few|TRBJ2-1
ASSLLAGDSNEQF
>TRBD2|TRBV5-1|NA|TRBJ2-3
ASSGTTITDTQY
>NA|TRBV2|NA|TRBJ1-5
ASSESGGPGNQPQH
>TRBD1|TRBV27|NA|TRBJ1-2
ASRDRGGYT
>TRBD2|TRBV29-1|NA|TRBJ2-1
SVAAGGSYNEQF
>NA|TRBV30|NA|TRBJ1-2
AWSLARRSYGYT
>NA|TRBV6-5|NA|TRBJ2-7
ASSSAAGTVI
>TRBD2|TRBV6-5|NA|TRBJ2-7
ASSGTSGNEQY
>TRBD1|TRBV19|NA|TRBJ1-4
ASSRQGVEKLF
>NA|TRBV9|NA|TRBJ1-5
ASSVGGSSNQPQH
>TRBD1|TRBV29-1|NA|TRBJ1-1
SVERQGTNTEAF